A single TCR beta chain is shown here with its context. Its antigen specificity is not known. The sample holds no much larger clone one base away, and base qualities are not on file. The immunoSEQ Assay, a bias-controlled multiplex PCR, was used to amplify TCRbeta CDR3 regions from genomic DNA. Regarding the original processing steps: The number of nucleated cells in each sample was estimated from the amplification of reference gene primers within the assay. Sequence reads were collapsed and filtered to measure the absolute abundance of every unique TCRbeta CDR3 rearrangement. For each sample, productive Simpson clonality was calculated as the square root of Simpson's diversity index across productive rearrangements. TCRdb carries this immuneACCESS record with in-frame sequences only. Its versions omit some clonotypes, under half of them owing to an unresolved V gene in the studies checked, with the rest unexplained. V, J and clone size were drawn from that table, and D and trimming were deduced from the DNA. The sample profile shows hundreds of thousands of clones; approximately 90% of them were found once. Together, the top ten hold less than 2.5% of the sample.

V gives up 7 bases and J gives up 1 base, and the segment between their germline ends measures 10 bases. The CDR3, from cysteine to phenylalanine, totals 13 residues. The entry retains the CDR3 DNA only, 39 bases that are in frame from base 1. This sample was included in a study of blood T cell repertoires in COVID-19 (dated by TCRdb to the early 2020s). Background on the whole study: The collaborator samples originated in the United States, Italy and Spain and spanned the acute and convalescent phases of COVID-19. The sample metadata nearly always contained a de-identified subject ID, COVID-19 status, age in years and sex. Samples were obtained from the ongoing ImmuneRACE study (first 160 participants) and from approximately 1,200 subjects provided by 6 global collaborators. Deeply sampled blood TCRbeta repertoires from subjects exposed to, actively infected with, or recovered from COVID-19 were included in the dataset. The repertoires were made available in a free public database intended to serve as a resource for research on the immune response to SARS-CoV-2. Where HLA class I and class II types were available, the types were taken from metadata supplied by the sample provider, not from assay-based typing. The prospective study material was composed of cDNA or gDNA derived from T cells, B-cell-depleted T cells, or PBMCs.

Participants in the prospective study were aged 18 to 89 years, lived in about two dozen United States geographic areas, and enrolled through a virtual design. Cohort assignment in the prospective study relied on participant-reported clinical history from a screening survey and a study questionnaire. ImmuneRACE Cohort 3 recovered participants were defined by two consecutive negative NP/OP PCR tests, healthcare professional clearance, or symptom resolution. In the prospective study, whole blood, serum and a nasopharyngeal or oropharyngeal swab were collected from each participant by mobile phlebotomists. Participants in the prospective study had the option to provide additional blood draws and questionnaires over a roughly 2-month period. Before DNA extraction, blood samples from the prospective study were shipped at room temperature or frozen. Study-wide conclusions, independent of this receptor: Clinical and demographic metadata were provided uncurated, with the amount varying by source and participant.

This chain is built from TRBV12-3 or TRBV12-4 and TRBJ1-1; no D segment can be confidently identified. This sequence originates from a woman under 30 who had recovered from COVID-19. The sequenced material came from PBMCs or T cells enriched from blood (not recorded which). The sequence in DNA is TGTGCCAGCACCCCCAGAGGGAACACTGAAGCTTTCTTT. It specifies CASTPRGNTEAFF.